The 21 T cell receptor beta chains below come from one sample, sequenced in a study of T cell responses to AZD1222 COVID-19 vaccine. Profiled with immunoSEQ multiplex PCR; TCRdb holds only in-frame clones, not every one. In the table there are about 100,000 clones, around 87% of which are singletons. The starting material was peripheral blood, obtained on day 0 of AZD1222 vaccination. All receptors come from an adult in good health.

The CDR3 is CASSTGQVPIYSGNTIYF. CDR3 DNA: TGCGCCAGCAGCACTGGACAGGTACCCATCTACTCTGGAAACACCATATATTTT. V usage is TRBV5-1 and J usage is TRBJ1-3; TRBD1 aligns across 7 bases. Unmatched junction bases numbered 13, after V lost 4 bases and J lost 0 bases. Germline V gives CDR1 SGHRS, CDR2 YFSETQ. The CDR3 runs to 18 residues.

This clone came up a few times. The rearrangement joins TRBV6-5 to TRBJ2-1; 12 positions match TRBD2. The V gene's germline CDR1 is MNHEY and CDR2 SVGAGI. V lost 8 bases, J lost 5 bases, and 7 bases stayed unmatched. The CDR3 covers 15 residues. CDR3: CASQQTSGGHNEQFF. CDR3 nucleotide sequence: TGTGCCAGCCAACAGACTAGCGGGGGACACAATGAGCAGTTCTTC.

This rearrangement joins TRBV28 to TRBJ2-7; tentative D call: TRBD2 (5 bases). Germline V gene data show CDR1 as MDHEN and CDR2 as SYDVKM. V lost 6 bases and J 13 bases, leaving 22 bases between the germline ends. CDR3 length: 13 amino acids. The CDR3 loop is CASSLLIEGPVYF. CDR3 bases: TGTGCCAGCAGCCTTCTTATCGAGGGTCCGGTTTACTTC.

V gene TRBV18 combines with J gene TRBJ1-3, with 7 nucleotides matching TRBD1. The germline CDR1 and CDR2 sequences are KGHSH and LQKENI. The CDR3 sequence is 16 residues long. J lost 7 bases, V lost 6 bases, and 15 bases had no gene match. The CDR3 here is CASSRNDRASLNTIYF. The CDR3 DNA reads as TGTGCCAGCTCCCGGAACGACAGGGCAAGTCTTAACACCATATATTTT.

This chain uses TRBV16 with TRBJ2-5; weak D call: TRBD2 (6 bases). V dropped 0 bases and J dropped 3 bases, with 14 bases sitting between them. The CDR3 loop spans 16 amino acids. Germline V lookup: CDR1 KGHSY, CDR2 FQNENV. The CDR3 here is CASSQSQEGWEETQYF. CDR3 DNA sequence: TGTGCCAGCAGCCAATCCCAGGAGGGATGGGAAGAGACCCAGTACTTC.

This chain links TRBV18 with TRBJ1-2, with D unclear. Germline V gene lookup returns CDR1 KGHSH and CDR2 LQKENI. The germline V and J ends were trimmed by 2 bases and 5 bases, with 6 bases remaining between them. The CDR3 length is 12 residues. The CDR3 nucleotides read TGTGCCAGCTCACCAGCCGGTTATGGCTACACCTTC. It encodes CASSPAGYGYTF.

The chain carries TRBV7-2 and TRBJ1-2, with D tentatively TRBD1 (5 bases). In germline, CDR1 is SGHTA, CDR2 FQGNSA. Trimming cost V 1 base and J 5 bases, with 14 bases left between them. The CDR3 runs 15 residues. The CDR3 is CASSLGGVSSYGYTF. For the CDR3, the DNA is TGTGCCAGCAGCTTAGGGGGGGTTTCGTCTTATGGCTACACCTTC. The full variable domain, completed using reference TRBV7-2 and TRBJ1-2, is GAGVSQSPSNKVTEKGKDVELRCDPISGHTALYWYRQSLGQGLEFLIYFQGNSAPDKSGLPSDRFSAERTGGSVSTLTIQRTQQEDSAVYLCASSLGGVSSYGYTFGSGTRLTVV.

This chain links TRBV5-7 with TRBJ2-7; 15 bases map to TRBD2. Being an ORF, TRBV5-7 has a function that is uncertain. V shed 4 bases and J 5 bases; nucleotides not matched to a gene: 10. There are 17 residues in the CDR3. The CDR3 DNA sequence: TGTGCCAGCAGCCTCGGGACTAGCGGGAGGATAACTCACGAGCAGTACTTC. It specifies CASSLGTSGRITHEQYF.

The rearrangement links TRBV27 to TRBJ2-5, with TRBD2 identical over 10 bases. The trim removed 2 bases at V and 5 bases at J, leaving 8 bases unmatched. The V gene's germline CDR1 is MNHEY and CDR2 SMNVEV (reference sequence). This CDR3 has 16 amino acids. In DNA, the CDR3 is TGTGCCAGCAGTTTAAGGGCTAGCGGGAGTAGGGAGACCCAGTACTTC. The encoded protein is CASSLRASGSRETQYF.

The V gene is TRBV3-1 (or the pseudogene TRBV3-2), the J gene TRBJ2-7; perhaps TRBD1 as D (5 bases). Germline V gene lookup returns CDR1 LGHDT and CDR2 YNNKEL (reference sequence). The CDR3 is 14 residues long. V was cut by 2 bases and J by 2 bases, with 10 bases left in between. CDR3 bases: TGTGCCAGCAGCCAAAGTTCAGGGACCTACGAGCAGTACTTC. Translating it yields CASSQSSGTYEQYF.

This rearrangement joins TRBV18 to TRBJ2-3; D gene unclear. CDR3 length: 14 residues. CDR1 and CDR2 (germline): KGHSH, LQKENI. The V and J ends lost 3 bases and 4 bases respectively, with 11 bases between them. The CDR3 DNA follows: TGTGCCAGCTCACCCGCACTAACCGCAGATACGCAGTATTTT. Translated: CASSPALTADTQYF.

This clone was detected only once. The CDR3 nucleotides are TGTGCCAGCAGCACGGGACAGCTTGCAACTAATGAAAAACTGTTTTTT. Amino acid sequence: CASSTGQLATNEKLFF. V usage is TRBV5-6 and J usage is TRBJ1-4, with 7 bases identical to TRBD1. The V gene end was trimmed by 4 bases and the J gene end by 0 bases; junction bases not matched to a gene: 6. The CDR3 has 16 amino acids. Germline V lookup: CDR1 SGHDT, CDR2 YYEEEE. Full variable domain (outside the CDR3, taken from reference TRBV5-6 and TRBJ1-4): DAGVTQSPTHLIKTRGQQVTLRCSPKSGHDTVSWYQQALGQGPQFIFQYYEEEERQRGNFPDRFSGHQFPNYSSELNVNALLLGDSALYLCASSTGQLATNEKLFFGSGTQLSVL.

The chain links TRBV12-3 or TRBV12-4 to TRBJ2-7; perhaps TRBD2 as D (6 bases). The CDR3 has 12 residues. V was shortened by 4 bases and J by 2 bases, with 6 bases between the two germline ends. CDR3 nucleotides: TGTGCCAGCAGTTGGGGGGCCTACGAGCAGTACTTC. It specifies CASSWGAYEQYF.

This chain uses TRBV6-2 or TRBV6-3 with TRBJ2-7; D possibly corresponds to TRBD1 (6 bases). Trimming pared 0 bases from V and 3 bases from J, leaving 9 bases between. The CDR3 spans 14 residues. Germline-derived CDR1 and CDR2 are MNHEY and SVGEGT. The CDR3, as DNA: TGTGCCAGCAGTTACTCGCCAGGGGACTACGAGCAGTACTTC. It translates to CASSYSPGDYEQYF.

This chain uses TRBV11-1 with TRBJ2-7, with TRBD2 as a possible D gene (6 bases). V lost 5 bases, J lost 3 bases, and 11 bases lay in between. CDR3 length: 13 amino acids. CDR1 SGHAT and CDR2 FQDESV come from the germline V gene (reference sequence). CDR3: CASSGEDGYEQYF. CDR3 DNA: TGTGCCAGCAGCGGGGAGGATGGCTACGAGCAGTACTTC.

V is TRBV19 and J is TRBJ2-2; D uncertain. Trimming stripped 5 bases from V and 5 bases from J, with 12 bases between. Germline CDR1 LNHDA, CDR2 SQIVND (reference sequence). This CDR3 has 14 amino acids. CDR3 sequence (DNA): TGTGCCAGTAGTTACCAGGCCGCTACCGGGGAGCTGTTTTTT. This gives the protein CASSYQAATGELFF.

The genes are TRBV5-1 and TRBJ2-2, with D perhaps assigned TRBD1 or TRBD2 (6 bases each). This CDR3 is built from 16 residues. With 0 bases removed from V and 6 bases from J, the gap between germline ends came to 15 bases. Germline values: CDR1 SGHRS, CDR2 YFSETQ. CDR3 sequence reads: CASSLAVRGQSGELFF. CDR3 DNA sequence: TGCGCCAGCAGCTTGGCCGTTCGGGGGCAGTCCGGGGAGCTGTTTTTT.

This chain connects TRBV11-3 to TRBJ2-1, with D possibly TRBD1 on 5 matching bases. This CDR3 has 14 residues. Germline assignment: CDR1 SGHNT and CDR2 YENEEA. V was shortened by 6 bases and J by 3 bases, with 12 bases between the two germline ends. The CDR3 loop reads CASRRDGHYNEQFF. CDR3 DNA sequence: TGTGCCAGCAGAAGAGACGGACACTACAATGAGCAGTTCTTC.

The chain employs TRBV4-1 and TRBJ1-1; D gene uncertain. Trimming removed 6 bases from V and 1 base from J, with 36 bases in between. The CDR3 contains 22 residues. Looked up from germline, CDR1 is MGHRA and CDR2 is YSYEKL. The CDR3, as DNA: TGCGCCAGCAGTCCAATGCCCTCGGATCCAGGCCTCGGGGTCGGAAAGAACACTGAAGCTTTCTTT. The encoded protein is CASSPMPSDPGLGVGKNTEAFF.

The chain employs TRBV3-1 (or the pseudogene TRBV3-2) and TRBJ2-2, with TRBD2 identical over 12 bases. J lost 9 bases, V lost 3 bases, and 11 bases had no gene match. Germline V gene lookup returns CDR1 LGHDT and CDR2 YNNKEL (reference sequence). CDR3 length: 17 residues. The CDR3 spells CASSHNGLAGHNRELFF. The CDR3 bases are TGTGCCAGCAGCCACAACGGACTAGCGGGACACAACAGGGAGCTGTTTTTT.

The chain combines TRBV27 with TRBJ2-1; D is undetermined. From germline, CDR1 is MNHEY and CDR2 SMNVEV (reference sequence). The V and J ends lost 3 bases and 2 bases respectively, with 23 bases between them. The CDR3 extends over 19 amino acids. DNA for the CDR3: TGTGCCAGCAGTTTTGGTCTTCCAGGAGTGCGCTCGGCCTACAATGAGCAGTTCTTC. Protein sequence: CASSFGLPGVRSAYNEQFF.